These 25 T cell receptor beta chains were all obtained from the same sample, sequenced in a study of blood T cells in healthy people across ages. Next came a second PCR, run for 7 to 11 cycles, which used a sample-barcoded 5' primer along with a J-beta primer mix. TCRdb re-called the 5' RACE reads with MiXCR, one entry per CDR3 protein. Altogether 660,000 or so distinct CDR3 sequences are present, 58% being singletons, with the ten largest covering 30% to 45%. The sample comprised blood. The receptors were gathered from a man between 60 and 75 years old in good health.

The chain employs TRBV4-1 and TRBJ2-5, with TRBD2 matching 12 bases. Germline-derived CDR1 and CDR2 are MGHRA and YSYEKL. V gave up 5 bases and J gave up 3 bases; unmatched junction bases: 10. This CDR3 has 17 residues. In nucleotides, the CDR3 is TGCGCCAGCAGCTTTTCCGGGACTAGCGGGTCCAAAGAGACCCAGTACTTC. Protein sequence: CASSFSGTSGSKETQYF.

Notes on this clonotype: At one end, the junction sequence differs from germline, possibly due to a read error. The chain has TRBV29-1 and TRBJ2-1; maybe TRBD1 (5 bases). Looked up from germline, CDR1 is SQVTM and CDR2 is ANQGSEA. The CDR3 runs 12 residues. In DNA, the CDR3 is TGCAGCGTGCCCACAGGTTACAATGAGCGGTTCTTC. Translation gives CSVPTGYNERFF.

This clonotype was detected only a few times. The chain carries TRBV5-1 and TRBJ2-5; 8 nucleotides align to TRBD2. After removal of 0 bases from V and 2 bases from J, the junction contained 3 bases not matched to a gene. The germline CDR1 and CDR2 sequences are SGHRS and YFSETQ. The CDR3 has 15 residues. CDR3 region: CASSLAPGGQETQYF. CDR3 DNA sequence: TGCGCCAGCAGCTTGGCTCCGGGGGGGCAAGAGACCCAGTACTTC.

The CDR3 DNA reads TGTGCCAGCCACGGGGACCGCAAAGAGACCCAGTACTTC. Translated, it gives CASHGDRKETQYF. J is TRBJ2-5 and V is TRBV5-5, with D perhaps being TRBD1 or TRBD2 (5 bases each). V lost 7 bases and J lost 3, with 13 bases in between. The CDR3 loop spans 13 amino acids. CDR1 SGHKS and CDR2 YYEKEE come from the germline V gene (reference sequence).

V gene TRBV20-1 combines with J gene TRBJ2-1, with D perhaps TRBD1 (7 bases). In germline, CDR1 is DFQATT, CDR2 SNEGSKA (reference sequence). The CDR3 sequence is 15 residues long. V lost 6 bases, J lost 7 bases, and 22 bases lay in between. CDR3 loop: CSALSGRGAGNEQFF. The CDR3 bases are TGCAGTGCCCTCTCGGGCAGGGGGGCCGGGAATGAGCAGTTCTTC.

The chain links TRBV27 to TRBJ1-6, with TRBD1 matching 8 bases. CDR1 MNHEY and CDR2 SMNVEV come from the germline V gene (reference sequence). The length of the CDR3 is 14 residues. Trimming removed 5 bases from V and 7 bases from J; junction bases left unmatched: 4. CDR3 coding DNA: TGTGCCAGCAGTGCAGACAGGGGAAATTCACCCCTCCACTTT. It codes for CASSADRGNSPLHF.

The CDR3 coding sequence is TGTGCCAGCAGCCAAGATCAGGGGGTAATGGAGGCTGAAGCTTTCTTT. This encodes CASSQDQGVMEAEAFF. The genes are TRBV3-1 and TRBJ1-1; 7 bases fit TRBD1. With V trimmed by 0 bases and J by 6 bases, 10 bases remained unmatched. CDR3 size: 16 residues. Germline V CDR1 and CDR2: LGHDT, YNNKEL (reference sequence).

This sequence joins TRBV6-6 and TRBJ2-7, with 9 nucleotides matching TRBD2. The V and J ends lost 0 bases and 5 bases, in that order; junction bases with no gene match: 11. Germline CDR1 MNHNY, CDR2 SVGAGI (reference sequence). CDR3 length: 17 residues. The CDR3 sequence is CASSYSDWRGGPNEQYF. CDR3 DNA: TGTGCCAGCAGTTACTCGGATTGGCGGGGGGGCCCCAACGAGCAGTACTTC.

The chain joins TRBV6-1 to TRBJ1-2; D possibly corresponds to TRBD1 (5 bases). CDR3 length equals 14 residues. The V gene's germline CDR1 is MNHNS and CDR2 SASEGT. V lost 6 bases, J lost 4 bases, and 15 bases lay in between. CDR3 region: CASSDGGHFYGYTF. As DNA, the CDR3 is TGTGCCAGCAGCGACGGGGGTCACTTCTATGGCTACACCTTC.

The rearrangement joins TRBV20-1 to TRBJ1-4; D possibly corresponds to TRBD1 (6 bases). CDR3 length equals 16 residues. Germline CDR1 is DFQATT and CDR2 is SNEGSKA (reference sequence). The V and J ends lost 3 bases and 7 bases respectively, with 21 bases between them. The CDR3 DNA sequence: TGCAGTGCTAGGGCCGTGGGCAGGGGAGTACGTGAAAAACTGTTTTTT. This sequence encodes CSARAVGRGVREKLFF.

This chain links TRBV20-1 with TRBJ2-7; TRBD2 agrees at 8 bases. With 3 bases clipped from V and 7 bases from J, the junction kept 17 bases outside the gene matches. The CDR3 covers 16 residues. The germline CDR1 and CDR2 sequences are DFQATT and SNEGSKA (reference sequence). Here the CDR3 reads CSASAGGAWSYNEQYF. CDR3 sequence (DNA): TGCAGTGCTAGTGCCGGGGGGGCCTGGTCCTACAATGAGCAGTACTTC.

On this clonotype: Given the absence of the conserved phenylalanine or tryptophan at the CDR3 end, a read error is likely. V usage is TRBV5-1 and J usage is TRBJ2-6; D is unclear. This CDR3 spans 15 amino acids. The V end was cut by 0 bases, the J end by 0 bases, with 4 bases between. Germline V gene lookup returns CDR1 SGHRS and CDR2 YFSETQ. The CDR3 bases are TGCGCCAGCAGCTTGGATGACTCTGGGGCCAACGTCCTGACTTTA. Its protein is CASSLDDSGANVLTL.

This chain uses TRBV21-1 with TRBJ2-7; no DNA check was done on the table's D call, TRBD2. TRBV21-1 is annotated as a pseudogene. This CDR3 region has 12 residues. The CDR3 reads CTSSTPTREQYF. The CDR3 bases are TGTACCAGCAGCACCCCTACCCGCGAGCAGTACTTC.

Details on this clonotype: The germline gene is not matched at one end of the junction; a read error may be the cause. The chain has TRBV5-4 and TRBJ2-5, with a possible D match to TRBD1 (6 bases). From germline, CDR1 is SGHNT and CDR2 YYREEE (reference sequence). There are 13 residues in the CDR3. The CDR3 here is CVSRMTGQETQYF. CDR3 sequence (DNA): TGTGTCAGCAGGATGACAGGACAAGAGACCCAGTACTTC.

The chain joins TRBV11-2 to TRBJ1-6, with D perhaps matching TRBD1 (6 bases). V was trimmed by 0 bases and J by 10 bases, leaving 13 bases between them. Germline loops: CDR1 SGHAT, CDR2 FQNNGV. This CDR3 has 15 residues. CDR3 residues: CASSLDPSGVSPLHF. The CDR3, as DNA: TGTGCCAGCAGCTTAGATCCGTCAGGGGTATCACCCCTCCACTTT. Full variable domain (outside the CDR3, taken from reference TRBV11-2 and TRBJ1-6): EAGVAQSPRYKIIEKRQSVAFWCNPISGHATLYWYQQILGQGPKLLIQFQNNGVVDDSQLPKDRFSAERLKGVDSTLKIQPAKLEDSAVYLCASSLDPSGVSPLHFGNGTRLTVT.

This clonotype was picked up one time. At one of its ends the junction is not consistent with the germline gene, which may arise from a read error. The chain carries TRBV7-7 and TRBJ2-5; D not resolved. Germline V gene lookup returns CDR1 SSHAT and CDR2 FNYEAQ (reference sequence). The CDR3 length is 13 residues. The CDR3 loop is CAGSLGSGETQYF. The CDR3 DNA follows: TGTGCCGGCAGCTTAGGATCCGGTGAGACCCAGTACTTC.

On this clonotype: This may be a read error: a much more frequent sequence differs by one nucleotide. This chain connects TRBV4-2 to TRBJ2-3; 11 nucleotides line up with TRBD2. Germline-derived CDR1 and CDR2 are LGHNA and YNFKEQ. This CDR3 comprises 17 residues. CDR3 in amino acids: CASSQAPLAGVADTRYF. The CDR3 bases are TGTGCCAGCAGCCAAGCCCCACTAGCGGGGGTGGCAGATACGCGGTATTTT.

Here the CDR3 reads CASSLGEASYNEQYF. CDR3 nucleotide sequence: TGTGCCAGCAGCTTAGGGGAGGCCTCCTACAATGAGCAGTACTTC. The rearrangement uses TRBV7-2 and TRBJ2-5, with D possibly TRBD2 on 6 matching bases. Germline V gene lookup returns CDR1 SGHTA and CDR2 FQGNSA. The V end was cut by 1 base, the J end by 11 bases, with 20 bases between. The CDR3 has 15 amino acids.

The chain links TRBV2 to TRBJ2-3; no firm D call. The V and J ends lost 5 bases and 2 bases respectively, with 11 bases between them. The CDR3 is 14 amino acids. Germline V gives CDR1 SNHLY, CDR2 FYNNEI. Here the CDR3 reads CASSRVSNTDTQYF. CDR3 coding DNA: TGTGCCAGCAGTCGTGTCTCCAACACAGATACGCAGTATTTT.

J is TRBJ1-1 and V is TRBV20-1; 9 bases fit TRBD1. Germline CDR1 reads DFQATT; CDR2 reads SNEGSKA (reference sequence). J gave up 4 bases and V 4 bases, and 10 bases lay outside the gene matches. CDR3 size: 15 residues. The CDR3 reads CSANPTTTGGTEAFF. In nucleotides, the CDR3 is TGCAGTGCTAATCCTACGACGACAGGGGGCACTGAAGCTTTCTTT.

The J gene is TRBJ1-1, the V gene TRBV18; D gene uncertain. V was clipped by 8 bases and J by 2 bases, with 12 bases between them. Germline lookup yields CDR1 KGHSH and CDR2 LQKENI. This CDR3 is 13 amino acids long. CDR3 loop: CASALQVNTEAFF. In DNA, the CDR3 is TGTGCCAGCGCACTTCAGGTAAACACTGAAGCTTTCTTT.

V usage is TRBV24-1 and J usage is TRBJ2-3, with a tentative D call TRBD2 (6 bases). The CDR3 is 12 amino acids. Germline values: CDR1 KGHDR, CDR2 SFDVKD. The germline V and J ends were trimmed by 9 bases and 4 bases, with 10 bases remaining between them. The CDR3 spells CATGGVADTQYF. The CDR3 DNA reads TGTGCCACCGGAGGGGTGGCAGATACGCAGTATTTT.

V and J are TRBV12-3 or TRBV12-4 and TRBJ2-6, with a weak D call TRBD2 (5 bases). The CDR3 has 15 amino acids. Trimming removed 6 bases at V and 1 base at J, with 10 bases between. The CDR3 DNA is TGTGCCAGCAGGCGTGAGGGATCTGGGGCCAACGTCCTGACTTTC. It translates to CASRREGSGANVLTF.

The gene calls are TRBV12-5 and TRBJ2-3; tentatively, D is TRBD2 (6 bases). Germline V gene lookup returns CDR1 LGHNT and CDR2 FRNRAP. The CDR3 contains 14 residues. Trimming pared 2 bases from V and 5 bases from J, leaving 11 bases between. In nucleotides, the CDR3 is TGTGCTAGTGGTTTGACCACGGGGGAAGATACGCAGTATTTT. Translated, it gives CASGLTTGEDTQYF.

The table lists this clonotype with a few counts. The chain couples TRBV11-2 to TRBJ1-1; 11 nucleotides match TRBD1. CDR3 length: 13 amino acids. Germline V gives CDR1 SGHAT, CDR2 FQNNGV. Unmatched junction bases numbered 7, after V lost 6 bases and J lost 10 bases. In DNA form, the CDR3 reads TGTGCCAGCAGTTTGGACAGGGGGCGAGGAGCTTTCTTT. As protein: CASSLDRGRGAFF.